Listed below are T cell receptor beta chains from one sample, sequenced in a study of T cell responses to AZD1222 COVID-19 vaccine. Repertoires were generated with immunoSEQ multiplex PCR, while TCRdb's copy carries only in-frame clones and drops some. The sample shows 95,000 to 120,000 clones, about 91% of them seen only once. The input for sequencing was peripheral blood, taken 28 days after the second AZD1222 dose. The source of these receptors is an adult who received the AZD1222 COVID-19 vaccine. The conserved cysteine and the conserved F or W are not part of the CDR3 here. Each record gives: V gene, CDR3 length, CDR3 protein.

V: TRBV4-2
length: 14
CDR3: ASSQDLRGFDYGYT

V: TRBV4-3
length: 12
CDR3: ASSQGQDADTQY

V: TRBV7-9
length: 12
CDR3: ASSLGGGNTEAF

V: TRBV7-2
length: 12
CDR3: ASLSRQGSTEAF

V: TRBV7-9
length: 12
CDR3: ASSLVRGDYGYT

V: TRBV27
length: 12
CDR3: ASSSPGMNTEAF

V: TRBV19
length: 12
CDR3: ASSSQGLLYEQY

V: TRBV10-1
length: 10
CDR3: ASERSKKEAF

V: TRBV5-6
length: 12
CDR3: ASSLGTGNYGYT

V: TRBV5-6
length: 11
CDR3: ASSLGRGLEQF

V: TRBV4-3
length: 12
CDR3: ASSQVEGNSPLH

V: TRBV28
length: 10
CDR3: ASSLQETEAF

V: TRBV6-5
length: 12
CDR3: ASSQGQGASGYT

V: TRBV11-2
length: 10
CDR3: ASSSMGETQY

V: TRBV9
length: 12
CDR3: ASSVQGGQETQY

V: TRBV4-2
length: 12
CDR3: ASSQVYNNYGYT

V: TRBV10-3
length: 11
CDR3: AISGFGGAEAF

V: TRBV18
length: 13
CDR3: ASSPGTGNNYGYT

V: TRBV12-3/TRBV12-4
length: 11
CDR3: ASSLNRGHGYT

V: TRBV10-1
length: 15
CDR3: ASREIGTDYSNQPQH

V: TRBV15
length: 13
CDR3: ATSRWDSSNQPQH

V: TRBV2
length: 13
CDR3: ASTKATGVGTEAF

V: TRBV5-3
length: 14
CDR3: ARSFPGTANTGELF

V: TRBV19
length: 14
CDR3: ASSIDPGFSYNEQF

V: TRBV5-4
length: 12
CDR3: ASSADRSSYEQY

V: TRBV7-6
length: 13
CDR3: ASSKTGTVNEKLF

V: TRBV7-2
length: 11
CDR3: ASSPDSEYGYT

V: TRBV28
length: 10
CDR3: ASSRLWVGYT

V: TRBV3-1/TRBV3-2
length: 14
CDR3: ASSLSGGGNNSPLH

V: TRBV5-1
length: 12
CDR3: ASTPVGGSYEQY

V: TRBV10-3
length: 15
CDR3: AIRELPGGGDTGELF

V: TRBV12-3/TRBV12-4
length: 11
CDR3: ASAREEGSPLH

V: TRBV6-1
length: 11
CDR3: ASSDEWARPQH

V: TRBV3-1/TRBV3-2
length: 14
CDR3: ASSQDRGAANEKLF

V: TRBV27
length: 19
CDR3: ASSFTPPSGGAQRLRETQY

V: TRBV28
length: 14
CDR3: ASSFTEGFPGDTQY

V: TRBV5-8
length: 13
CDR3: ASSYSPYEVVGYT

V: TRBV19
length: 16
CDR3: ASSSGGLAGAPRDEQF

V: TRBV6-5
length: 10
CDR3: ASRFRDREAF

V: TRBV28
length: 13
CDR3: ASSLQGAGDQPQH